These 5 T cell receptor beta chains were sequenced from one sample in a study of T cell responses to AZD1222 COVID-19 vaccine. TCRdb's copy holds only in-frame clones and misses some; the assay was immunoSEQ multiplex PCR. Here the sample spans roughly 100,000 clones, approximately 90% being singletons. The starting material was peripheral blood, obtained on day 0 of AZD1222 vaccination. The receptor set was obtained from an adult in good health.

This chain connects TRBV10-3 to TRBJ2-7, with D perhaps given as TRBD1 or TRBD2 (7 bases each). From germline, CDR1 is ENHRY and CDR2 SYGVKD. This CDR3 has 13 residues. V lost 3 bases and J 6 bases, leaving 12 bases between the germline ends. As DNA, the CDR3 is TGTGCCATCAGTGACCCAGGGGGGGGCGAGCAGTACTTC. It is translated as CAISDPGGGEQYF.

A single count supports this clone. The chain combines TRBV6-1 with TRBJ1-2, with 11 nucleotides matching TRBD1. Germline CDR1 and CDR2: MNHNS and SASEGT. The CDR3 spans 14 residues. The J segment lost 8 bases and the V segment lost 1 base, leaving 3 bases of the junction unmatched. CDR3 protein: CASSEGTGGRGYTF. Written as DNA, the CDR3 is TGTGCCAGCAGTGAAGGGACAGGGGGCCGAGGCTACACCTTC.

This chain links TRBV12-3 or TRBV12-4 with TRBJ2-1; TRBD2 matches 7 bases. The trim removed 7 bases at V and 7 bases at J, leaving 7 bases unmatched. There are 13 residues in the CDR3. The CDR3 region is CASMSSGRNEQFF. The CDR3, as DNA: TGTGCCAGCATGTCTAGCGGCCGTAATGAGCAGTTCTTC.

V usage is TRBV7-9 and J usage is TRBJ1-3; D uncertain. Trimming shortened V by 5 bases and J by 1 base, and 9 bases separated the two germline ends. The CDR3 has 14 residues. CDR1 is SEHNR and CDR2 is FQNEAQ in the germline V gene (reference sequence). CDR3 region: CASSPRSSGNTIYF. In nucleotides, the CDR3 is TGTGCCAGCAGCCCCCGCTCTTCTGGAAACACCATATATTTT. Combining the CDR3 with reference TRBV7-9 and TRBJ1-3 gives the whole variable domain DTGVSQNPRHKITKRGQNVTFRCDPISEHNRLYWYRQTLGQGPEFLTYFQNEAQLEKSRLLSDRFSAERPKGSFSTLEIQRTEQGDSAMYLCASSPRSSGNTIYFGEGSWLTVV.

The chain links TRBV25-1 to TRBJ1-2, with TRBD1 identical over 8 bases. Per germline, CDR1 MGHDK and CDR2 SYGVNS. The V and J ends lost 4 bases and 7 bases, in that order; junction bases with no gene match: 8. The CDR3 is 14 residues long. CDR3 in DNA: TGTGCCAGCAGTGTCCCGCAGGGGGCATTTGGCTACACCTTC. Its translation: CASSVPQGAFGYTF.